This T cell receptor (beta chain) was identified during a study of breast tumors, draining lymph nodes, adjacent tissues. The CDR3 spans 14 residues. Trimming removed 4 bases from V and 9 bases from J; junction bases left unmatched: 5. The lymph nodes were axillary draining lymph nodes from breast cancer patients. This clonotype was detected ten times or more. Its antigen remains unidentified. One entry per CDR3 protein results from TCRdb running MiXCR on the multiplex PCR reads. The data hold approximately 210,000 distinct CDR3 sequences, with about 30% observed a single time. Study-level points and caveats: Data only fit, rather than demonstrated, lymph node origin of most tumor T cells. Most tumor T cells seemingly derive from lymph node, then expand in tumor. Luminal-like breast cancer showed significantly higher tumor–nontumor repertoire similarity than basal-like. Tumor TCR diversity was below lymph nodes but above nontumor tissue.

The origin of this receptor is a female donor with breast cancer. Some clones in this sample may be carry-over from other donors' samples. Sequenced sample: axillary lymph node tissue. The chain links TRBV12-3 or TRBV12-4 to TRBJ2-1, with 11 nucleotides matching TRBD2. The CDR3 is CASSWGTSGFEQFF. The CDR3, as DNA: TGTGCCAGCAGTTGGGGGACTAGCGGATTTGAGCAGTTCTTC.